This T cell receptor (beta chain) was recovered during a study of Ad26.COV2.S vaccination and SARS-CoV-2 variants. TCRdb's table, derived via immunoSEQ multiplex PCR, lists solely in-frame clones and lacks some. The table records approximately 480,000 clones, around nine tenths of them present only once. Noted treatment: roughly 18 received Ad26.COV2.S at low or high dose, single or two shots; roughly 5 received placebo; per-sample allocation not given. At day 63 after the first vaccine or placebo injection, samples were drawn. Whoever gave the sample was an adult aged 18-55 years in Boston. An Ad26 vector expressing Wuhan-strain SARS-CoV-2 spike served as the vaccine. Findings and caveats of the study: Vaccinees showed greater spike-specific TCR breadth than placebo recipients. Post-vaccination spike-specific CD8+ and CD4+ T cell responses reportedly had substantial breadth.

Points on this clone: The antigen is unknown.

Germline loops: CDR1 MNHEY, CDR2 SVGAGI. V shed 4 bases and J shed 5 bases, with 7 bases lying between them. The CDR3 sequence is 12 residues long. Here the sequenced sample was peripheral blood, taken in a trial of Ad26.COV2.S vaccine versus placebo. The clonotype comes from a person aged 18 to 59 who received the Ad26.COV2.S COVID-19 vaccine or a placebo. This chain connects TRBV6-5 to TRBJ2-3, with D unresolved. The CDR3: CASSSPLDTQYF. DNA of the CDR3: TGTGCCAGCAGTTCCCCGTTAGATACGCAGTATTTT.